Listed here is a single TCR beta chain. The data stem from a study of blood T cell repertoires in COVID-19. In the study overall: Some COVID-19 samples were acute and others convalescent; all came from the United States, Italy and Spain.

Some clones are missing from TCRdb's copy, which holds only in-frame ones; the method was immunoSEQ multiplex PCR. The table lists around 120,000 clones, around 81% of them singletons. Germline V lookup: CDR1 LNHDA, CDR2 SQIVND (reference sequence). V was pared by 7 bases and J by 7 bases, with 7 bases of the junction left unmatched. The CDR3 has 13 residues. The sequenced sample consisted of peripheral blood. The origin of this receptor is a man between 65 and 85 years old with acute or convalescent COVID-19. The chain has TRBV19 and TRBJ2-4; 7 bases fit TRBD2. The CDR3 spells CASMGGGSNIQYF. CDR3 in DNA: TGTGCCAGTATGGGCGGGGGAAGCAACATTCAGTACTTC.